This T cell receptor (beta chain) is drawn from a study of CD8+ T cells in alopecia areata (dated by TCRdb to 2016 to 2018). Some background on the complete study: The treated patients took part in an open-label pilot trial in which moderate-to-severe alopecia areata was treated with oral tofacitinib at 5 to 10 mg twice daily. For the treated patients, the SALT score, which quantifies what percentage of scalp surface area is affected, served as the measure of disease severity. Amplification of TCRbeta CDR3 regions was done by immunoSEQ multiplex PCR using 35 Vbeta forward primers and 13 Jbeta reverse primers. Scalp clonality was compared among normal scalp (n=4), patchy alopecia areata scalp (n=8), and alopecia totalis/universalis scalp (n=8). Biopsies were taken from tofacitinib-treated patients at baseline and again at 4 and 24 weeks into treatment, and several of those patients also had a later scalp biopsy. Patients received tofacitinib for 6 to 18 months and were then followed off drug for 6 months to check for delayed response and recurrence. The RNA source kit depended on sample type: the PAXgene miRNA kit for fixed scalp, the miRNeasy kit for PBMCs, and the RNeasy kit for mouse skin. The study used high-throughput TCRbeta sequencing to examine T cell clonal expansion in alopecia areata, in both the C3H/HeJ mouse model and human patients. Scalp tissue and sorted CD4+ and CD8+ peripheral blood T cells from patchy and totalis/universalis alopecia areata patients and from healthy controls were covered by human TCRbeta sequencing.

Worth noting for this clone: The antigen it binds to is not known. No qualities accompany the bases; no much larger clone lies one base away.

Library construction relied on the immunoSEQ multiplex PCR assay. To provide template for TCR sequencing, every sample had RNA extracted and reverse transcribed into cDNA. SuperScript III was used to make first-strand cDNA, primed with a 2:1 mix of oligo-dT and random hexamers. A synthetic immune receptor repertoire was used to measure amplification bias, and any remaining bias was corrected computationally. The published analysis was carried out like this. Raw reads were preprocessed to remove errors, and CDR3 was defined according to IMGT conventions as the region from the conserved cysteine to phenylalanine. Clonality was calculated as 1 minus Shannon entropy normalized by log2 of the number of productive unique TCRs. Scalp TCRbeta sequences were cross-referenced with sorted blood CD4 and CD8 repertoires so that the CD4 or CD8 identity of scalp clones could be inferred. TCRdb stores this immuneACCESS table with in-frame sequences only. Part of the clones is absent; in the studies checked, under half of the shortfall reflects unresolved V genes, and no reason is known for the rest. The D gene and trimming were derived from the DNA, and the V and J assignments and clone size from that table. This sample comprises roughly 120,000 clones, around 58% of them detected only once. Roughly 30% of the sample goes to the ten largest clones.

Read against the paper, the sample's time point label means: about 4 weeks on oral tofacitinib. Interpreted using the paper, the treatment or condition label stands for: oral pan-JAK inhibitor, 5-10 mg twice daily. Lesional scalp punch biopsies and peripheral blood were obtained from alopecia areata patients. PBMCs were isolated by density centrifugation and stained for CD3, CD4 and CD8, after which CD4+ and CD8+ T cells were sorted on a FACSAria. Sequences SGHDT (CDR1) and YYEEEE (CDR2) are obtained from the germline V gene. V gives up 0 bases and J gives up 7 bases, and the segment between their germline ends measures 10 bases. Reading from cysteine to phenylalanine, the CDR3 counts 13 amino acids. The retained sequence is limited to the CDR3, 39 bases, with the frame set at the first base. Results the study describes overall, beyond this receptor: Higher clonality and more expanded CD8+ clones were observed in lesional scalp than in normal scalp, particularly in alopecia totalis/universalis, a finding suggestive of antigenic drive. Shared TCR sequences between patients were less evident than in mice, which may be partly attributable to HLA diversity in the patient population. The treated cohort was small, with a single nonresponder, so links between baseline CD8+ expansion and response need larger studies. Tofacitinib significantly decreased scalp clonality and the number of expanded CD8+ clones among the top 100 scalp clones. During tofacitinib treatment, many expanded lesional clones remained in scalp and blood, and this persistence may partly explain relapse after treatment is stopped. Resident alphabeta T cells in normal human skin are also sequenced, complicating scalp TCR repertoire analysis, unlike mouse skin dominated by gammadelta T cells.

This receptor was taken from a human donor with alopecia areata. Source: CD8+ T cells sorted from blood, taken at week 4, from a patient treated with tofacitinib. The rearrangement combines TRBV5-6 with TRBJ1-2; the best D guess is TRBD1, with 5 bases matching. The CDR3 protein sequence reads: CASSLGGPSGYTF. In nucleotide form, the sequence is TGTGCCAGCAGCTTGGGGGGACCAAGTGGCTACACCTTC.